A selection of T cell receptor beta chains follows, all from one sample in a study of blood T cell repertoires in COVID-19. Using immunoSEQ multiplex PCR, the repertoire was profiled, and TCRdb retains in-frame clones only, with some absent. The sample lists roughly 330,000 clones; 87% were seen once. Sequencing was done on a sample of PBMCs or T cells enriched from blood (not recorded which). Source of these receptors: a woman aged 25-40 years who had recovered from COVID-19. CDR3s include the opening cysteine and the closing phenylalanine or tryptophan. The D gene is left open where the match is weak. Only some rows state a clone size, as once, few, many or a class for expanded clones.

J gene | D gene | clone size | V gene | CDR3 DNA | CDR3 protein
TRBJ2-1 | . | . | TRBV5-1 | TGCGCCAGCAGCGCCGGGACCCAGGGGTGGGAGCAGTTCTTC | CASSAGTQGWEQFF
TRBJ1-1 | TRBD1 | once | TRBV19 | TGTGCCAGTAGTGCCATCCGACAGGGTGTGGGCACTGAAGCTTTCTTT | CASSAIRQGVGTEAFF
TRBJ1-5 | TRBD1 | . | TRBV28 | TGTGCCAGCAGCCTATTGGGGGACAGGGCGAGCAATCAGCCCCAGCATTTT | CASSLLGDRASNQPQHF
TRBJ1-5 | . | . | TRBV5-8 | TGTGCCAGCAGCCTGAGGGCCGGTGGGCAGCCCCAGCATTTT | CASSLRAGGQPQHF
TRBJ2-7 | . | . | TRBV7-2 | TGTGCCAGCAGCTCGCAGGGTGACTACGAGCAGTACTTC | CASSSQGDYEQYF
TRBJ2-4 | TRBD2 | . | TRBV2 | TGTGCCAGCAGGATAGGACTAGCGGATCGGAAAAACATTCAGTACTTC | CASRIGLADRKNIQYF
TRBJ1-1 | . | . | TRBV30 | TGTGCCTGGAGTAAGCCCTATTTGAACACTGAAGCTTTCTTT | CAWSKPYLNTEAFF
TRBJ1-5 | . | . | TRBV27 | TGTGCCAGCAGGGGACAAAATCAGCCCCAGCATTTT | CASRGQNQPQHF
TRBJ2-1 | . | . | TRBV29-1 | TGCAGCGTTGAAGGGGGACCGGGACATCTTGGGAATGAGCAGTTCTTC | CSVEGGPGHLGNEQFF
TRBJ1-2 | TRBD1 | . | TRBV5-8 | TGTGCCAGCAGCTTCCCCGGGACAGTCTATGGCTACACCTTC | CASSFPGTVYGYTF